These T cell receptor beta chains were read from a single sample in a study of blood T cell repertoires in COVID-19. TCRdb's copy holds only in-frame clones and misses some; the assay was immunoSEQ multiplex PCR. The sample records 75,000 to 100,000 clones, 60% to 85% being singletons. Sequencing was done on a sample of peripheral blood. These receptors were obtained from a woman of 80 years or more with acute or convalescent COVID-19. The CDR3 runs from the conserved cysteine through the conserved F or W. Fields, in order: CDR3 protein, CDR3 DNA, V gene, J gene, clone size, D gene. D genes are given only for firm matches. Rows may omit the clone size; those that give it use once, few, many or a size class.

CASSFGADYQPQHF	TGTGCCAGCAGCTTTGGGGCCGATTATCAGCCCCAGCATTTT	TRBV7-2	TRBJ1-5	.	.
CASSFHRGDYEQYF	TGTGCCAGCAGTTTCCACAGGGGGGATTACGAGCAGTACTTC	TRBV6-5	TRBJ2-7	.	TRBD1
CASSQEEDRGYEQYF	TGCGCCAGCAGCCAAGAAGAGGACAGGGGCTACGAGCAGTACTTC	TRBV4-3	TRBJ2-7	.	TRBD1
CASSLISQGLRGELFF	TGTGCCAGCAGCCTTATTTCACAGGGGCTGAGAGGGGAGCTGTTTTTT	TRBV6-2/TRBV6-3	TRBJ2-2	.	TRBD1
CASSQEGWSGGITGELFF	TGTGCCAGCAGCCAAGAGGGATGGTCGGGGGGCATCACCGGGGAGCTGTTTTTT	TRBV3-1/TRBV3-2	TRBJ2-2	.	.
CASSLPGNSNQPQHF	TGTGCCAGCAGCTTACCGGGGAATAGCAATCAGCCCCAGCATTTT	TRBV7-9	TRBJ1-5	.	.
CATGQNSNQPQHF	TGTGCCACAGGCCAAAATAGCAATCAGCCCCAGCATTTT	TRBV6-5	TRBJ1-5	.	.
CASSSDSSGNTIYF	TGTGCCAGCAGCTCAGATTCCTCTGGAAACACCATATATTTT	TRBV9	TRBJ1-3	medium-sized	.
CASSQDGALAGVGVQYF	TGCGCCAGCAGCCAAGATGGTGCACTAGCGGGAGTTGGGGTGCAGTACTTC	TRBV4-1	TRBJ2-7	few	TRBD2
CASSFTSGKETQYF	TGTGCCAGCAGTTTTACTAGCGGAAAAGAGACCCAGTACTTC	TRBV28	TRBJ2-5	.	TRBD2
CASSPTNYGYTF	TGTGCCAGCAGTCCCACTAACTATGGCTACACCTTC	TRBV12-3/TRBV12-4	TRBJ1-2	.	.
CASSPNEGTSGVGETQYF	TGCGCCAGCAGCCCGAACGAAGGGACTAGCGGGGTTGGAGAGACCCAGTACTTC	TRBV4-3	TRBJ2-5	.	TRBD2
CASSAGVTGNTIYF	TGCGCCAGCAGCGCAGGGGTAACTGGAAACACCATATATTTT	TRBV5-1	TRBJ1-3	.	.
CASSLSTDISYEQYF	TGTGCCAGCAGCTTATCAACAGATATTTCCTACGAGCAGTACTTC	TRBV7-2	TRBJ2-7	.	.
CASSANNNSPLHF	TGTGCCAGCAGCGCGAACAATAATTCACCCCTCCACTTT	TRBV9	TRBJ1-6	.	.
CASSVRGNTEAFF	TGTGCCAGCAGCGTAAGGGGGAACACTGAAGCTTTCTTT	TRBV9	TRBJ1-1	.	.
CASRHQDRSYEQYF	TGTGCCAGCAGGCACCAGGACAGGAGCTACGAGCAGTACTTC	TRBV6-6	TRBJ2-7	.	TRBD1
CASSIEAGFGNYGYTF	TGTGCCAGTAGTATTGAAGCGGGATTTGGCAACTATGGCTACACCTTC	TRBV19	TRBJ1-2	.	.
CASRSGLMNTEAFF	TGTGCCAGCAGGTCAGGGTTAATGAACACTGAAGCTTTCTTT	TRBV7-9	TRBJ1-1	many	.
CASSLVSGRRDNEQFF	TGTGCCAGCAGCTTAGTTAGCGGGAGAAGGGACAATGAGCAGTTCTTC	TRBV7-6	TRBJ2-1	.	TRBD2
CASSDPDRFTDTQYF	TGTGCCAGCTCAGACCCAGACAGGTTCACAGATACGCAGTATTTT	TRBV6-5	TRBJ2-3	.	.
CASSHEPTGNYGYTF	TGTGCCAGCAGCCACGAACCGACTGGAAACTATGGCTACACCTTC	TRBV4-2	TRBJ1-2	.	.
CASRTGNYGYTF	TGTGCCAGCAGAACAGGGAACTATGGCTACACCTTC	TRBV6-5	TRBJ1-2	.	.
CASSLSETGGNEQFF	TGTGCCAGCAGCTTATCCGAGACAGGGGGCAATGAGCAGTTCTTC	TRBV11-2	TRBJ2-1	many	TRBD1
CASSLEAGGLTEAFF	TGTGCCAGCAGTTTGGAGGCGGGGGGTTTGACTGAAGCTTTCTTT	TRBV28	TRBJ1-1	.	.
CASSYSTSGGTDTQYF	TGTGCCAGCAGTTACTCCACTAGCGGGGGCACAGATACGCAGTATTTT	TRBV6-5	TRBJ2-3	few	TRBD2
CASSIPPYEQYF	TGCGCCAGCAGCATCCCTCCCTACGAGCAGTACTTC	TRBV5-1	TRBJ2-7	.	.
CASSIGAAYNQPQHF	TGTGCCAGTAGTATTGGGGCTGCCTACAATCAGCCCCAGCATTTT	TRBV19	TRBJ1-5	few	.
CASRRVTGELFF	TGTGCCAGCAGGCGGGTCACCGGGGAGCTGTTTTTT	TRBV28	TRBJ2-2	.	.
CASISIGGFYGYTF	TGTGCCAGTATTAGTATCGGGGGGTTCTATGGCTACACCTTC	TRBV19	TRBJ1-2	.	.
CAISESRGAGEKLFF	TGTGCCATCAGTGAGTCTCGGGGGGCTGGGGAAAAACTGTTTTTT	TRBV10-3	TRBJ1-4	.	.
CSVQGSHQEAFF	TGCAGCGTTCAGGGCTCACACCAAGAAGCTTTCTTT	TRBV29-1	TRBJ1-1	.	.
CATSREGTGANYGYTF	TGTGCCACCAGCAGAGAAGGGACAGGGGCTAACTATGGCTACACCTTC	TRBV15	TRBJ1-2	.	TRBD1
CASSPSGGSNTEAFF	TGTGCCAGCAGCCCCAGTGGGGGCTCGAACACTGAAGCTTTCTTT	TRBV3-1/TRBV3-2	TRBJ1-1	.	.
CASSPGLAGGYDYEQYF	TGTGCCAGCAGCCCCGGACTAGCGGGAGGGTACGACTACGAGCAGTACTTC	TRBV7-2	TRBJ2-7	.	TRBD2
CASSLAGTRFSEQYF	TGTGCCAGCAGCTTAGCCGGGACTAGGTTCTCCGAGCAGTACTTC	TRBV11-2	TRBJ2-7	few	TRBD2
CASRPQGNEQYF	TGTGCCAGCAGACCACAGGGGAACGAGCAGTACTTC	TRBV6-6	TRBJ2-7	.	TRBD1
CASSAGQRNNEQFF	TGTGCCAGCAGCGCAGGACAGAGAAACAATGAGCAGTTCTTC	TRBV5-8	TRBJ2-1	few	.
CASSYPVPGLAGGPTSYEQYF	TGTGCCAGCAGTTACCCCGTTCCGGGACTAGCGGGAGGCCCGACTAGTTACGAGCAGTACTTC	TRBV6-2/TRBV6-3	TRBJ2-7	few	TRBD2
CASSLRTVGANVLTF	TGTGCCAGCAGCCTTCGGACAGTTGGGGCCAACGTCCTGACTTTC	TRBV7-2	TRBJ2-6	.	.
CASSLGLADYTDTQYF	TGCGCCAGCAGCTTGGGGCTCGCCGACTACACAGATACGCAGTATTTT	TRBV5-1	TRBJ2-3	.	.
CASSLEGGNTGELFF	TGTGCCAGCAGCTTAGAAGGGGGCAACACCGGGGAGCTGTTTTTT	TRBV7-2	TRBJ2-2	.	TRBD1
CASSGRQGDYGYTF	TGTGCCAGCAGTGGACGACAGGGAGACTATGGCTACACCTTC	TRBV25-1	TRBJ1-2	once	TRBD1
CASSPGQGGNEQFF	TGTGCCAGCTCACCGGGACAGGGTGGCAATGAGCAGTTCTTC	TRBV18	TRBJ2-1	few	TRBD1
CASSFAVQETQYF	TGTGCCAGCAGCTTCGCGGTTCAAGAGACCCAGTACTTC	TRBV7-2	TRBJ2-5	once	.
CASSVVEGGIHYGYTF	TGTGCCAGCAGCGTAGTTGAAGGGGGAATTCACTATGGCTACACCTTC	TRBV9	TRBJ1-2	.	.
CASSLTGLSNQPQHF	TGTGCCAGCTCGCTGACAGGGCTGAGCAATCAGCCCCAGCATTTT	TRBV18	TRBJ1-5	.	TRBD1
CASSPARGGSHSYEQYF	TGTGCCAGCAGTCCCGCGCGAGGTGGGAGCCACTCCTACGAGCAGTACTTC	TRBV6-6	TRBJ2-7	.	.
CAWSVAGTGNTIYF	TGTGCCTGGAGTGTAGCAGGGACTGGAAACACCATATATTTT	TRBV30	TRBJ1-3	.	.
CASSPPTSGGADTQYF	TGTGCCAGCAGCCCCCCCACTAGCGGGGGGGCAGATACGCAGTATTTT	TRBV3-1/TRBV3-2	TRBJ2-3	.	TRBD2
CASSPPMRSGDWDTQYF	TGTGCCAGCAGCCCCCCCATGAGGAGCGGGGACTGGGATACGCAGTATTTT	TRBV7-8	TRBJ2-3	.	TRBD2
CASSPYQGAGEKLFF	TGTGCCAGCAGTCCGTACCAGGGGGCAGGGGAAAAACTGTTTTTT	TRBV25-1	TRBJ1-4	few	TRBD1
CASSLSGGGGTDTQYF	TGTGCCAGCAGTTTATCCGGGGGAGGGGGGACAGATACGCAGTATTTT	TRBV27	TRBJ2-3	.	.